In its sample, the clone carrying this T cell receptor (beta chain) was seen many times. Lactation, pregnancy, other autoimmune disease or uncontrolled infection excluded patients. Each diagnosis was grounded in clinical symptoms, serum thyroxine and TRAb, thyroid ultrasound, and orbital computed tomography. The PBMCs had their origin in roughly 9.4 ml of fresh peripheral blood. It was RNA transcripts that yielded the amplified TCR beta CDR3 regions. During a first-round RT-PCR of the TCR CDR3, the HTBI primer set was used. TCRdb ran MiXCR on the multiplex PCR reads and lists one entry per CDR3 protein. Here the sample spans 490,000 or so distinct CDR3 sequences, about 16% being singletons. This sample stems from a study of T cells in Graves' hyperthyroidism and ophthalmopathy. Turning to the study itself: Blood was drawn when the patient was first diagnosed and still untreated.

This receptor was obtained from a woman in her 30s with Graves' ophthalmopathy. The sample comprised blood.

CDR3 bases: TGTGCCTGGAGTCCCACACGGACAGCGTTCTATGGCTACACCTTC. This sequence encodes CAWSPTRTAFYGYTF. The chain employs TRBV30 and TRBJ1-2; perhaps TRBD1 as D (6 bases). The CDR3 runs 15 residues. V lost 2 bases and J 4 bases, leaving 17 bases between the germline ends. Per germline, CDR1 GTSNPN and CDR2 SVGIG (reference sequence).